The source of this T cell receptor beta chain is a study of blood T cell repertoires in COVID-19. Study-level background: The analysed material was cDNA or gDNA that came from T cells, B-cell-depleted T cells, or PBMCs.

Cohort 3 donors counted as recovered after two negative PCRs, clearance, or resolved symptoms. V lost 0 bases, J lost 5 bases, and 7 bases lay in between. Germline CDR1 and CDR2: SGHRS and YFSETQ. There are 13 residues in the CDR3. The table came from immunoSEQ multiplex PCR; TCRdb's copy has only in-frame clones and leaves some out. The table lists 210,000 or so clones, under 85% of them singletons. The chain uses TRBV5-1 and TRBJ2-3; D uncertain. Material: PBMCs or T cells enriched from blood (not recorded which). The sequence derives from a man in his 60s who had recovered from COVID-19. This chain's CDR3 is CASSLGSGDTQYF. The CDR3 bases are TGCGCCAGCAGCTTGGGATCGGGAGATACGCAGTATTTT.